This entry lists 2 T cell receptor beta chains sequenced from one sample in a study of T-cell memory formation after mild COVID-19. TCRdb processed the 5' RACE reads anew with MiXCR; each CDR3 protein has one entry. The profile covers roughly 300,000 distinct CDR3 sequences, with roughly 13% appearing a single time and 22% taken by the ten largest. Sequencing used PBMCs or a T cell subset sorted from them (not recorded which). The receptors stem from a man younger than 35 who had mild COVID-19 (a few samples of this study predate the infection). Cell type and time point are not known.

This clonotype was observed many times. The chain links TRBV5-1 to TRBJ2-7; D is unclear. Per germline, CDR1 SGHRS and CDR2 YFSETQ. The CDR3 runs to 18 residues. V was trimmed by 2 bases and J by 2 bases, leaving 23 bases between them. The CDR3 is CASSFLPGDAEAPYEQYV. CDR3 in DNA: TGCGCCAGCAGCTTCCTTCCGGGTGACGCCGAGGCCCCCTACGAGCAGTACGTC.

The rearrangement uses TRBV7-8 and TRBJ1-3; TRBD1 matches 7 bases. The CDR3 sequence is 13 residues long. V gave up 6 bases and J gave up 4 bases; unmatched junction bases: 3. The germline CDR1 and CDR2 sequences are SGHVS and FQNEAQ. DNA for the CDR3: TGTGCCAGCAGACAGGGGAACGGAAACACCATATATTTT. This sequence encodes CASRQGNGNTIYF. The variable domain in full, completed from reference TRBV7-8 and TRBJ1-3, reads GAGVSQSPRYKVAKRGQDVALRCDPISGHVSLFWYQQALGQGPEFLTYFQNEAQLDKSGLPSDRFFAERPEGSVSTLKIQRTQQEDSAVYLCASRQGNGNTIYFGEGSWLTVV.